This T cell receptor (beta chain) was recovered during a study of regulatory T cells in long-lasting Graves disease. General study results and limits: Analyses excluded thyroid tissue, covering peripheral blood alone. Newly diagnosed disease favored TRBV20-1 and TRBJ2-1 over persistent disease.

Germline CDR1 and CDR2: LNHDA and SQIVND (reference sequence). The CDR3 has 13 amino acids. Trimming cost V 7 bases and J 4 bases; bases outside gene matches: 5. The authors built TCR beta libraries using iRepertoire HTBI primers and Arm-PCR of CDR3 regions. Per the study methods: Sequenced samples collectively carried 60 to 75 TRBV and approximately 15 TRBJ segments. TCRdb re-derived calls from the multiplex PCR reads in MiXCR, one entry per CDR3 protein. The V and J calls and clone size come from TCRdb's table, not from the authors' own analysis. The table shows 650,000 to 850,000 distinct CDR3 sequences, with about 32% occurring only once. Details on this clonotype: Antigen unknown. A read error may be the cause here, since a much bigger clone is one base away. This likely comes from a read error, as the CDR3 has no conserved phenylalanine or tryptophan at its end.

The sample's time point: persistent/refractory GD, antithyroid drugs over 5 years with positive TRAb. PBMC RNA was the source of the TCR library. A volume of approximately 9.8 milliliters of peripheral blood was collected in EDTA tubes. The V gene is TRBV19, the J gene TRBJ1-2; TRBD1 agrees at 8 bases. The input for sequencing was peripheral blood mononuclear cells (PBMCs), taken when the disease was refractory, from a patient treated with antithyroid drugs. This clonotype was sampled from a female donor with Graves disease. CDR3 in amino acids: CASTRTGSYGYTS. The DNA of the CDR3 is TGTGCCAGTACCAGGACAGGGAGCTATGGCTACACCTCC.